This T cell receptor beta chain is drawn from a study of blood T cell repertoires in COVID-19. Turning to the study itself: The analysed material was cDNA or gDNA that came from T cells, B-cell-depleted T cells, or PBMCs.

CDR3 length: 13 residues. V was shortened by 8 bases and J by 1 base, with 14 bases between the two germline ends. CDR1 SQVTM and CDR2 ANQGSEA come from the germline V gene. The repertoire was sequenced with immunoSEQ multiplex PCR; TCRdb's copy has only in-frame clones and lacks some. The sample has more than 90,000 clones, 70% to 85% seen once. The sample comprised peripheral blood. The clonotype comes from a woman aged 55-70 years in a cohort sampled during active or convalescent COVID-19. The chain carries TRBV29-1 and TRBJ1-1, with TRBD1 as a possible D gene (6 bases). CDR3 residues: CSIVDRTNTEAFF. Here the CDR3 DNA reads TGCAGCATCGTGGACAGAACGAACACTGAAGCTTTCTTT.